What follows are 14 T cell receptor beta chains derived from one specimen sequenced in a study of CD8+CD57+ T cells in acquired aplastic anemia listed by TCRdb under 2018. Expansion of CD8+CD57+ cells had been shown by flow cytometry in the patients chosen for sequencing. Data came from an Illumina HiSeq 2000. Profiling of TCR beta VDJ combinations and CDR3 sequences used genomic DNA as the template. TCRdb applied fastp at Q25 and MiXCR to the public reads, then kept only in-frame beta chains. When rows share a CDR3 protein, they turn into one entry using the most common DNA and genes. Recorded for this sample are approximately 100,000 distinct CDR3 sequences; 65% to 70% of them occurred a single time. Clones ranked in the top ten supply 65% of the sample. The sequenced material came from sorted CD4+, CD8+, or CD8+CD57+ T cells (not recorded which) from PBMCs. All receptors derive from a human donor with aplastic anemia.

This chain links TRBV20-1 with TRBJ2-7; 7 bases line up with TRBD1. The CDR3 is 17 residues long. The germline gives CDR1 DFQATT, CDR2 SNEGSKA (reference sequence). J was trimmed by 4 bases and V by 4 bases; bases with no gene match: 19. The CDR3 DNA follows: TGCAGTGCTATAGATCTACTCATTGACAGGGTGGGTTACGAGCAGTACTTC. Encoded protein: CSAIDLLIDRVGYEQYF.

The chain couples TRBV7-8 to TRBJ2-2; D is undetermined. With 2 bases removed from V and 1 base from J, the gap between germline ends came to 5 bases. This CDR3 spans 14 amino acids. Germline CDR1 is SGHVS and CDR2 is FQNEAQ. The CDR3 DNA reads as TGTGCCAGCAGCTTATCCGGGAACACCGGGGAGCTGTTTTTT. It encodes CASSLSGNTGELFF.

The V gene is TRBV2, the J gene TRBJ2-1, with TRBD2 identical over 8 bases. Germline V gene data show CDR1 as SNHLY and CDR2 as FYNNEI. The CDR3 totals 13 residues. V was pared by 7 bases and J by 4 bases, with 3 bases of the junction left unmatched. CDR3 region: CASMVAGYNEQFF. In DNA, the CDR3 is TGTGCCAGCATGGTAGCGGGGTACAATGAGCAGTTCTTC.

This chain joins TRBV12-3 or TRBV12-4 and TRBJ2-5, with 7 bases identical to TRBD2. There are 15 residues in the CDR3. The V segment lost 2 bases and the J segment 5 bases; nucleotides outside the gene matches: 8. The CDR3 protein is CASSLRAGEGETQYF. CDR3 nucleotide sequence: TGTGCCAGCAGTTTACGGGCGGGAGAAGGGGAGACCCAGTACTTC.

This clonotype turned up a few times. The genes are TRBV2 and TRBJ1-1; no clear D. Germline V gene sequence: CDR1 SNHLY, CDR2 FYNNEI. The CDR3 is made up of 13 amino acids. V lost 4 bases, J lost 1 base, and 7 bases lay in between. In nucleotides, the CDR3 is TGTGCCAGCAGTGGAGAAGGGAACACTGAAGCTTTCTTT. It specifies CASSGEGNTEAFF.

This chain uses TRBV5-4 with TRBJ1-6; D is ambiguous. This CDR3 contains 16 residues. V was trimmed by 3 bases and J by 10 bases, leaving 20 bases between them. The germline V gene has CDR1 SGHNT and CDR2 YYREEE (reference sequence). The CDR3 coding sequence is TGTGCCAGCAGCTCCGGGCTACATGCGGGAACGTCACCCCTCCACTTT. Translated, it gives CASSSGLHAGTSPLHF.

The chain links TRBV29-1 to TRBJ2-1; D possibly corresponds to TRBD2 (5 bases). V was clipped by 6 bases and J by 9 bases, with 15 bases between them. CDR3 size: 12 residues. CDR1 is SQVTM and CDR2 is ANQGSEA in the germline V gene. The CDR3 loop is CSVRTGVTEQFF. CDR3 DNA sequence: TGCAGCGTCCGAACCGGGGTGACTGAGCAGTTCTTC.

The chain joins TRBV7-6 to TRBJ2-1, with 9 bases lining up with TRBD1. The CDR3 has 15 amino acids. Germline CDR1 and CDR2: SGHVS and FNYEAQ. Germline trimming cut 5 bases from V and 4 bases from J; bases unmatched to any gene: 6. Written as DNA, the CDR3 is TGTGCCAGCAGCCCAGACAGGGGGAATTACAATGAGCAGTTCTTC. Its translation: CASSPDRGNYNEQFF.

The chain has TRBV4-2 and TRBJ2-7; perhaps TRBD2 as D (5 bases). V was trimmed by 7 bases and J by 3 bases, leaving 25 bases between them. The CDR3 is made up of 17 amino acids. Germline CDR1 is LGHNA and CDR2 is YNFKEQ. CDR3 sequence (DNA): TGTGCCAGCACCACCCGACTACTCTCCCTCTTGGGCTACGAGCAGTACTTC. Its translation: CASTTRLLSLLGYEQYF.

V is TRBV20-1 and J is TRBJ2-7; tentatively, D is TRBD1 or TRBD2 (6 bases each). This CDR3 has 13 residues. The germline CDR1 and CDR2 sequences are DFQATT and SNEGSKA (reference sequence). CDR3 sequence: CSWGQPGTLTQYF. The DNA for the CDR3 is TGCAGCTGGGGGCAGCCCGGGACTCTGACGCAGTACTTC.

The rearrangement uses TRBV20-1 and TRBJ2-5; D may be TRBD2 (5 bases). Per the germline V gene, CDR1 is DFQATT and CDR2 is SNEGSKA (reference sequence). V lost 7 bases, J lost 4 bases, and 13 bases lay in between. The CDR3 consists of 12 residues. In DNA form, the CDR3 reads TGCAGTGTCAACGGGGATACAGAGACCCAGTACTTC. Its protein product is CSVNGDTETQYF.

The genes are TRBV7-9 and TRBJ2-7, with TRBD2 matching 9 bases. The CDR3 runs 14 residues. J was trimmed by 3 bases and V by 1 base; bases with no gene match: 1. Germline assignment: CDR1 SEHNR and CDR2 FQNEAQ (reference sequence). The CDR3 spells CASSLVAGVYEQYF. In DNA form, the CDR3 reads TGTGCCAGCAGCTTAGTAGCGGGAGTCTACGAGCAGTACTTC.

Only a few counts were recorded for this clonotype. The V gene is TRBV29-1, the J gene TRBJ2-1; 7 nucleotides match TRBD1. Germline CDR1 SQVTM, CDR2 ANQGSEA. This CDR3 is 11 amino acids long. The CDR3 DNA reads TGCAGTGCTAGACAGGGACCGTTAAGGTTCTTC. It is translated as CSARQGPLRFF.

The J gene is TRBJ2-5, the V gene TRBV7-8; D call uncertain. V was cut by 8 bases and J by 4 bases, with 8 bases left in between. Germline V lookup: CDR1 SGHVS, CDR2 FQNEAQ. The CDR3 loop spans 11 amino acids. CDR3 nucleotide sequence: TGTGCCAGCGCGAGCCGAGAGACCCAGTACTTC. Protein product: CASASRETQYF.